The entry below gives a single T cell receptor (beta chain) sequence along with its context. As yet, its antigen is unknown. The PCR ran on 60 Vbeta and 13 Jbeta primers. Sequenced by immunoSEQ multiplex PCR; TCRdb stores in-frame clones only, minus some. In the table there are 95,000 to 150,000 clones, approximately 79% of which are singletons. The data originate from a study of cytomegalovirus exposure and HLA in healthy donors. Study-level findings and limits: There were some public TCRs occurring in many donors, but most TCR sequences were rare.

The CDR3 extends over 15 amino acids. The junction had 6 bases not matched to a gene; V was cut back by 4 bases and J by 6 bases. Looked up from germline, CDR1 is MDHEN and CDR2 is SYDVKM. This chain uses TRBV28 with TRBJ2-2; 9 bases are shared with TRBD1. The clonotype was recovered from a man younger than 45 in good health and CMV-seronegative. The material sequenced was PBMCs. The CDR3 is CASSYRGLAAGELFF. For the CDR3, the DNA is TGTGCCAGCAGTTACAGGGGGCTGGCGGCCGGGGAGCTGTTTTTT.